This T cell receptor beta chain appears in the sequencing data of a study of cytomegalovirus exposure and HLA in healthy donors. A multiplex PCR was run with 60 Vbeta primers and 13 Jbeta primers. Sequencing used immunoSEQ multiplex PCR; TCRdb keeps in-frame clones, though not all of them. The table records under 200,000 clones, approximately 80% of them present only once. V gave up 4 bases and J gave up 1 base; unmatched junction bases: 6. The CDR3 contains 15 residues. Germline-derived CDR1 and CDR2 are SGDLS and YYNGEE. The chain has TRBV9 and TRBJ2-7; 9 positions agree with TRBD1. The sequenced sample consisted of PBMCs. The TCR originated in a woman in her 30s in good health and CMV-seropositive. The CDR3 loop reads CASSPWDRVSYEQYF. The DNA of the CDR3 is TGTGCCAGCAGCCCCTGGGACAGGGTATCCTACGAGCAGTACTTC.